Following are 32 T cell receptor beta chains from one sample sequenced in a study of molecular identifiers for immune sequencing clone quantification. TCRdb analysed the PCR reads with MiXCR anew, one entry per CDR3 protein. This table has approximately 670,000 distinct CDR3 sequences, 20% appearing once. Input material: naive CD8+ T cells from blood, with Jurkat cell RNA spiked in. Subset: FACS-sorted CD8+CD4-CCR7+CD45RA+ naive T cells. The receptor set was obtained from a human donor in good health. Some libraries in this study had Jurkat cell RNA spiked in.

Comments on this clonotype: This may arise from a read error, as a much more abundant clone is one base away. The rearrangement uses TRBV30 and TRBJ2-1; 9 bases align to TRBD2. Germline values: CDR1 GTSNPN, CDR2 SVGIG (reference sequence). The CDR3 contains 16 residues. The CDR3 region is CAWSVGLARAYNEQLF. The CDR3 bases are TGTGCCTGGAGTGTTGGACTAGCGAGAGCATACAATGAGCAGCTCTTC.

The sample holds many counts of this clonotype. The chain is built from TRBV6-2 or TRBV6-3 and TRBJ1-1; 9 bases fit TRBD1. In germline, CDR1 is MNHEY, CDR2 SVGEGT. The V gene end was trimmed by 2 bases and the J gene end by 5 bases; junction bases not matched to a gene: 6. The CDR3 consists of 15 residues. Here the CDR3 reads CASSYRGQGETEAFF. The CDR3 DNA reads TGTGCCAGCAGTTACCGGGGACAGGGAGAAACTGAAGCTTTCTTT.

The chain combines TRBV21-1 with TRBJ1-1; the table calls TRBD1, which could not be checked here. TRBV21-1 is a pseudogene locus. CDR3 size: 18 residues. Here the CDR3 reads CACSEGAGQGLRGTEAFF. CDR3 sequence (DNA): TGTGCCTGCAGCGAGGGGGCCGGACAGGGGCTACGCGGTACTGAAGCTTTCTTT.

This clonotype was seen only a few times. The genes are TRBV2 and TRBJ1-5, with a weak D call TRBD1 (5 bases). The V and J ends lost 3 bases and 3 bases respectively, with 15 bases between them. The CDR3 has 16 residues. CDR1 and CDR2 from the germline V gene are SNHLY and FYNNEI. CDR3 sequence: CASSEVDTNLNQPQHF. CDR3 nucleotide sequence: TGTGCCAGCAGTGAGGTGGACACGAACCTCAATCAGCCCCAGCATTTT.

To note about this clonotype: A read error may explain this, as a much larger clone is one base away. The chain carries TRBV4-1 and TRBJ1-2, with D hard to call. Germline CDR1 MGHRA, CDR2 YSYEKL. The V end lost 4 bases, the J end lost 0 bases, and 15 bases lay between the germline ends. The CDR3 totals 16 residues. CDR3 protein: CASSRDSGGTNYGYTF. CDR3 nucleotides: TGCGCCAGCAGCCGAGATTCGGGCGGAACTAACTATGGCTACACCTTC.

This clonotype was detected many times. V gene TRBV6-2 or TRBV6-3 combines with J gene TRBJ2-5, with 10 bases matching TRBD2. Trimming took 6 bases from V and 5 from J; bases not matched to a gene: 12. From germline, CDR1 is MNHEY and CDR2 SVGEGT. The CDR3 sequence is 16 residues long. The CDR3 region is CASRIAGGNRGETQYF. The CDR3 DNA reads TGTGCCAGCAGGATAGCGGGGGGCAATCGCGGGGAGACCCAGTACTTC.

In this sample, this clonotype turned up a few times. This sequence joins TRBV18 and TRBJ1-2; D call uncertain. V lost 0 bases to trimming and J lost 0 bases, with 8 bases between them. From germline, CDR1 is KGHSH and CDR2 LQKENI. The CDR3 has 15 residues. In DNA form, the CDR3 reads TGTGCCAGCTCACCACCGTACAGTCCTAACTATGGCTACACCTTC. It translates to CASSPPYSPNYGYTF.

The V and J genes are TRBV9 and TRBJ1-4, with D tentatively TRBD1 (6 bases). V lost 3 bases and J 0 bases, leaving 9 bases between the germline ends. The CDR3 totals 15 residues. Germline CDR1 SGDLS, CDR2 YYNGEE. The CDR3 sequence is CASSGSGATNEKLFF. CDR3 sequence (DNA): TGTGCCAGCAGCGGATCAGGGGCAACTAATGAAAAACTGTTTTTT.

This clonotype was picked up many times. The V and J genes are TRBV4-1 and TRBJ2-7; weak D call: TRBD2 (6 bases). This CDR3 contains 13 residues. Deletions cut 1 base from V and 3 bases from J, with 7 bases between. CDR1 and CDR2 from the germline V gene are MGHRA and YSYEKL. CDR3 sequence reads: CASSQVADYEQYF. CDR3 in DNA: TGCGCCAGCAGCCAAGTAGCGGACTACGAGCAGTACTTC.

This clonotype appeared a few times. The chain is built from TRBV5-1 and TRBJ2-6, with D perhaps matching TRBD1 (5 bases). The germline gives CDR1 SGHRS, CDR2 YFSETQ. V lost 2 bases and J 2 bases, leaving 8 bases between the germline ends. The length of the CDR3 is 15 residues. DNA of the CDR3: TGCGCCAGCAGCTTTCAGGGCCCTGGGGCCAACGTCCTGACTTTC. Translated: CASSFQGPGANVLTF.

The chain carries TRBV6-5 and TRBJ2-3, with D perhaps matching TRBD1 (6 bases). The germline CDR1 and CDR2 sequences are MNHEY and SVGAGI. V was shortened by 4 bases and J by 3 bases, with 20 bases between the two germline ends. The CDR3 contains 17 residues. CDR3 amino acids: CASSSDVTGLITDTQYF. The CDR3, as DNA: TGTGCCAGCAGTTCGGACGTCACAGGGTTGATAACAGATACGCAGTATTTT.

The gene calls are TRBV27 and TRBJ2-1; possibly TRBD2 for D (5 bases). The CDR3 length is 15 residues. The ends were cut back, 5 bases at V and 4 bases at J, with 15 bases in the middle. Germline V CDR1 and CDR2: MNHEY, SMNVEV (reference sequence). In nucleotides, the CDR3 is TGTGCCAGCAGTCCTGGACTGGAGCGTTACAATGAGCAGTTCTTC. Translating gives CASSPGLERYNEQFF.

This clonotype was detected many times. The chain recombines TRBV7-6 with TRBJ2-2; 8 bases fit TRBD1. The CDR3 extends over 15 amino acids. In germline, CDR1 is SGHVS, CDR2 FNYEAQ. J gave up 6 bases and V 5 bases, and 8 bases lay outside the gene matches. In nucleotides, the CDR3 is TGTGCCAGCAGCCCGGACAGGGAAGGATCCGGGGAGCTGTTTTTT. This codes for CASSPDREGSGELFF.

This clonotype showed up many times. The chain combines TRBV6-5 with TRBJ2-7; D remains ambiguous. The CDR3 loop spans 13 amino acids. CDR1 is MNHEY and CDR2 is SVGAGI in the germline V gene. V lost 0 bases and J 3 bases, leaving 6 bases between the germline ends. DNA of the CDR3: TGTGCCAGCAGTTACTCGCCGGTCTACGAGCAGTACTTC. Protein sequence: CASSYSPVYEQYF.

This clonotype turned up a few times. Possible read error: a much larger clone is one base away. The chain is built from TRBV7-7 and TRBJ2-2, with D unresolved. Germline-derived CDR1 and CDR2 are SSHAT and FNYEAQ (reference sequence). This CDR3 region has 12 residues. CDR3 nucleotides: TGTGCCAGCAGCGAGAACGCCGGGGAGCTGTTTTTT. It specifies CASSENAGELFF.

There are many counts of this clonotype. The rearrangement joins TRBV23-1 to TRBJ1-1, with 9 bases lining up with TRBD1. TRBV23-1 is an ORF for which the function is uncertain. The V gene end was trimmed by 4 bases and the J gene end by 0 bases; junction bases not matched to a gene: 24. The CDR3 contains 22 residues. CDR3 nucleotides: TGCGCCAGCAGTCCTCCCACCCACCGGGACAGGGATAATCTGGAGATGAACACTGAAGCTTTCTTT. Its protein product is CASSPPTHRDRDNLEMNTEAFF.

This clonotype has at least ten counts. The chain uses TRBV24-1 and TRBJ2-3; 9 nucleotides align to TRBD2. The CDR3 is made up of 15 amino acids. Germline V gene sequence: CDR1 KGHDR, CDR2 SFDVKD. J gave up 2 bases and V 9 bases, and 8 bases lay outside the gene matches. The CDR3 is CATASGIFLTDTQYF. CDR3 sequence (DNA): TGTGCCACCGCTAGCGGGATCTTCCTCACAGATACGCAGTATTTT.

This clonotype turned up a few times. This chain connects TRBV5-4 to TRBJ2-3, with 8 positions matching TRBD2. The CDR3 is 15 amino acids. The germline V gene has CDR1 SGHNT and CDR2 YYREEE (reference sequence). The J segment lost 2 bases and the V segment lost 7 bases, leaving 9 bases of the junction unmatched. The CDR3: CASPPPGGDTDTQYF. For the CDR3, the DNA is TGTGCCAGCCCGCCCCCCGGGGGGGACACAGATACGCAGTATTTT.

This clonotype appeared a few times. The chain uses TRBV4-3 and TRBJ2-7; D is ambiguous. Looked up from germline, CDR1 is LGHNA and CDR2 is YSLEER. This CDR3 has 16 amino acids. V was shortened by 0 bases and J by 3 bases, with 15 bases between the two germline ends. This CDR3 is CASSQDRTQVGYEQYF. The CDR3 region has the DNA TGCGCCAGCAGCCAAGATCGGACCCAGGTAGGCTACGAGCAGTACTTC.

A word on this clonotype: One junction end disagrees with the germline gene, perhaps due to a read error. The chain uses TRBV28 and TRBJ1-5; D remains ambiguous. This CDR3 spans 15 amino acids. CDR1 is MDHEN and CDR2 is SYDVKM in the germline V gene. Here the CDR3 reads CASGLALRGNQPQHF. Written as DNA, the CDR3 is TGTGCCAGCGGTTTGGCCCTCCGAGGCAATCAGCCCCAGCATTTT. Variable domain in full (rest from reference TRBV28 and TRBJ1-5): DVKVTQSSRYLVKRTGEKVFLECVQDMDHENMFWYRQDPGLGLRLIYFSYDVKMKEKGDIPEGYSVSREKKERFSLILESASTNQTSMYLCASGLALRGNQPQHFGDGTRLSIL.

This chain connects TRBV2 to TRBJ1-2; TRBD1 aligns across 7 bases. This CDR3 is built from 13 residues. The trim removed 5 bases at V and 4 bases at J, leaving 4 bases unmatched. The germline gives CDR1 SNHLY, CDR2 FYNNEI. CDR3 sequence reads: CASSNRGPYGYTF. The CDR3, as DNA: TGTGCCAGCAGTAACAGGGGACCCTATGGCTACACCTTC.

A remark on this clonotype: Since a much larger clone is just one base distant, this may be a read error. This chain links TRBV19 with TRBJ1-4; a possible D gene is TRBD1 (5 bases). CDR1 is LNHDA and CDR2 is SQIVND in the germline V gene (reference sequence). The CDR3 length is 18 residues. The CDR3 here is CARIQVLKGLSTNGKLFF. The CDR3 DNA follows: TGTGCCCGAATACAGGTCCTGAAAGGCCTTTCAACTAATGGAAAACTGTTTTTT.

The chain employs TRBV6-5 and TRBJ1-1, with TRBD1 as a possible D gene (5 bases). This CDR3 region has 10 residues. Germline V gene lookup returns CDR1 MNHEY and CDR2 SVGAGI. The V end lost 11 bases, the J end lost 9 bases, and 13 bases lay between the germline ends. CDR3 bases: TGTGCCGCTGGGGACGACCAAGCTTTCTTT. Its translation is CAAGDDQAFF.

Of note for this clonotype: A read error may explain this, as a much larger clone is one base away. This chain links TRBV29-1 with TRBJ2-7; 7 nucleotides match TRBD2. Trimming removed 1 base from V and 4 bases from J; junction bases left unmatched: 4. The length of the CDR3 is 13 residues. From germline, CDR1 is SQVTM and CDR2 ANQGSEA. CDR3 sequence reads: CSVEVGGCYEQYF. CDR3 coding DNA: TGCAGCGTTGAAGTGGGGGGGTGTTACGAGCAGTACTTC.

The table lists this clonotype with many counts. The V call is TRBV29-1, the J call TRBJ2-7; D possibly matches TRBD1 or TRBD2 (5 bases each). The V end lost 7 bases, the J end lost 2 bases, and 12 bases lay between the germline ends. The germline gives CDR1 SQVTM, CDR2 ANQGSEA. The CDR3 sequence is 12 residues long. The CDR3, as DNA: TGCAGCGCTGGGGGAGCGGCCTACGAGCAGTACTTC. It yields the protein CSAGGAAYEQYF.

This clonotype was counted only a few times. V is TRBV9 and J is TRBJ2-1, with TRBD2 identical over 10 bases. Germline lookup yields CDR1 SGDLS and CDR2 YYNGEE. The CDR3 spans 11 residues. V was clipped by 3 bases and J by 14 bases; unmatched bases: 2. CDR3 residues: CASSGGLAKFF. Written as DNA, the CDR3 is TGTGCCAGCAGCGGGGGACTAGCGAAGTTCTTC.

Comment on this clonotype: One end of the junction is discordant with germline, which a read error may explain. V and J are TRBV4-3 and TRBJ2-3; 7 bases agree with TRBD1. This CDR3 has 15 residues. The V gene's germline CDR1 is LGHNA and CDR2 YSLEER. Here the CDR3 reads CANSQGDRYTDTQYF. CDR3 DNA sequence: TGCGCCAACAGCCAAGGGGACAGATACACAGATACGCAGTATTTT.

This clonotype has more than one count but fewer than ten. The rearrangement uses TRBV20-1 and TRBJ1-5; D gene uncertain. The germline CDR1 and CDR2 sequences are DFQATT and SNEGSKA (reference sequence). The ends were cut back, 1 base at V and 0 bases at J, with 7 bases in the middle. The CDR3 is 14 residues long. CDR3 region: CSARGHNSNQPQHF. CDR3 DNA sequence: TGCAGTGCTAGAGGACATAATAGCAATCAGCCCCAGCATTTT.

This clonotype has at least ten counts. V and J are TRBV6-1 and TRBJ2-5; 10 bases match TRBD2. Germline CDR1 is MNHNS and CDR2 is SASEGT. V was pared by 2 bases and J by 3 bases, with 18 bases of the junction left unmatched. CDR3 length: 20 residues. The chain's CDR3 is CASSEFLGLAGAGSEETQYF. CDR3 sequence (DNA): TGTGCCAGCAGTGAATTTCTGGGGCTAGCGGGGGCCGGTTCCGAAGAGACCCAGTACTTC.

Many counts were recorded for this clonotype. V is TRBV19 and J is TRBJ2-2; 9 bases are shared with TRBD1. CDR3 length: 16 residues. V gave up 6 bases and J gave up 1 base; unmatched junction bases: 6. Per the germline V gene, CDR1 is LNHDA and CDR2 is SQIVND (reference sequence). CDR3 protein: CASSIRDRENTGELFF. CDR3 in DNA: TGTGCCAGTAGCATCCGGGACAGGGAGAACACCGGGGAGCTGTTTTTT.

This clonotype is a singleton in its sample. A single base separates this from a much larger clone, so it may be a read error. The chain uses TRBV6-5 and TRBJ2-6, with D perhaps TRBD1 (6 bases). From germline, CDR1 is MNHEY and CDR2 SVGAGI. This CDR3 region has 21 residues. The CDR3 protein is CASSYSPPDPGTFSGANALTF. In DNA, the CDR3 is TGTGCCAGCAGTTACTCACCCCCCGATCCCGGGACATTCTCTGGGGCCAACGCCCTGACTTTC.

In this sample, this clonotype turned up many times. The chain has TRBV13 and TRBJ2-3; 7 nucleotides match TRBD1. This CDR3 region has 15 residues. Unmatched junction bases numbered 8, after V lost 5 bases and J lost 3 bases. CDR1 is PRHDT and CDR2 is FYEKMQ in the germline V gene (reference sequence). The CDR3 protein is CASSPTTGITDTQYF. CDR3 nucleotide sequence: TGTGCCAGCAGCCCAACGACAGGGATAACAGATACGCAGTATTTT.